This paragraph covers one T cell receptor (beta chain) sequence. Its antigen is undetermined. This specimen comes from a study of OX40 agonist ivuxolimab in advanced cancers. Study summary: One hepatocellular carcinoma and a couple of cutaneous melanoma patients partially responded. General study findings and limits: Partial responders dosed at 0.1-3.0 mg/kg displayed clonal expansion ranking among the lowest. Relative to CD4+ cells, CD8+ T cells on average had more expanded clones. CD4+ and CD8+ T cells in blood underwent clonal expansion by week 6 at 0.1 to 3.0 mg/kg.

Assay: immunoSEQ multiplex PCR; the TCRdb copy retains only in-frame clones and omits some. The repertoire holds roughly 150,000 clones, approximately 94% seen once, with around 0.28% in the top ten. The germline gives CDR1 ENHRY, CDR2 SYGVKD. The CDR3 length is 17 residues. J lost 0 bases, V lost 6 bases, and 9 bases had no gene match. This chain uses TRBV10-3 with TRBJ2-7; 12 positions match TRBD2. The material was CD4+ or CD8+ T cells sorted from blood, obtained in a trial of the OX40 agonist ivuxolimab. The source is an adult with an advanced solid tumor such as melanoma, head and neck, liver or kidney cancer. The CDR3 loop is CAIRPTSGRNLSYEQYF. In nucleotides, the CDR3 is TGTGCCATCAGGCCGACTAGCGGGAGAAACCTCTCCTACGAGCAGTACTTC.